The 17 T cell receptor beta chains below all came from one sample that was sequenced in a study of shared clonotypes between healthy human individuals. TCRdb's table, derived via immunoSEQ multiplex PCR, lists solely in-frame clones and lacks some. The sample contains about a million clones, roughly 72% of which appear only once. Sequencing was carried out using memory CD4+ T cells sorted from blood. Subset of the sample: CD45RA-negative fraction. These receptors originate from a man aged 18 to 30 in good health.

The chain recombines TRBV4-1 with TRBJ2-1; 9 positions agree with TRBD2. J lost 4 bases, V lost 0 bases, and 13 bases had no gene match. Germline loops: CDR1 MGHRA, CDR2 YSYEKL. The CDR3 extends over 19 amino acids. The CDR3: CASSQEVTWAGGQYNEQFF. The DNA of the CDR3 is TGCGCCAGCAGCCAAGAGGTCACCTGGGCGGGGGGGCAGTACAATGAGCAGTTCTTC.

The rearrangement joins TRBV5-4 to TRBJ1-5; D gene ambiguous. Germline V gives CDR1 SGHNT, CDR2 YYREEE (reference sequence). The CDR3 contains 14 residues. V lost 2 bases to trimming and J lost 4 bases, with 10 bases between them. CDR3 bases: TGTGCCAGCAGCTTCTATGGAGTAAATCAGCCCCAGCATTTT. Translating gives CASSFYGVNQPQHF.

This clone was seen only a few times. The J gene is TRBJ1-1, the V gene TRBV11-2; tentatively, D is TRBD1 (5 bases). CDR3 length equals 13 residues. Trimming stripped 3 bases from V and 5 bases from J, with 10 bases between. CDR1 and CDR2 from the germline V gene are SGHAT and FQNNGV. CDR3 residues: CASSFRGETEAFF. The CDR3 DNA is TGTGCCAGCAGCTTTAGAGGGGAGACTGAAGCTTTCTTT. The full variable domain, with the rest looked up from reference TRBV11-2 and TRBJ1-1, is EAGVAQSPRYKIIEKRQSVAFWCNPISGHATLYWYQQILGQGPKLLIQFQNNGVVDDSQLPKDRFSAERLKGVDSTLKIQPAKLEDSAVYLCASSFRGETEAFFGQGTRLTVV.

The CDR3 region has the DNA TGTGCCAGCTCGGAGGACAGGGACTCTGGCTACACCTTC. This translates into CASSEDRDSGYTF. V and J are TRBV18 and TRBJ1-2; 8 nucleotides agree with TRBD1. The trim removed 6 bases at V and 7 bases at J, leaving 7 bases unmatched. Germline V gene sequence: CDR1 KGHSH, CDR2 LQKENI. The CDR3 loop spans 13 amino acids.

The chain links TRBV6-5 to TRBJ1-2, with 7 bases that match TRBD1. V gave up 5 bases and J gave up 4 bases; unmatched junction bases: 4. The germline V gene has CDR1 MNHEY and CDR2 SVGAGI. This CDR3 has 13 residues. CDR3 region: CASSRRDSYGYTF. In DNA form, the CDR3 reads TGTGCCAGCAGTCGTCGGGACAGCTATGGCTACACCTTC.

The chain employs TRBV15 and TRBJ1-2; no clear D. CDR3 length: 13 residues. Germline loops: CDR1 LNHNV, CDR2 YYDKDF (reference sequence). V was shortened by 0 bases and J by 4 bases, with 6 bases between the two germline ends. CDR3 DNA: TGTGCCACCAGCAGAGAACAGTCCTATGGCTACACCTTC. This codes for CATSREQSYGYTF. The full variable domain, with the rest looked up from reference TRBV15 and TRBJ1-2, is DAMVIQNPRYQVTQFGKPVTLSCSQTLNHNVMYWYQQKSSQAPKLLFHYYDKDFNNEADTPDNFQSRRPNTSFCFLDIRSPGLGDTAMYLCATSREQSYGYTFGSGTRLTVV.

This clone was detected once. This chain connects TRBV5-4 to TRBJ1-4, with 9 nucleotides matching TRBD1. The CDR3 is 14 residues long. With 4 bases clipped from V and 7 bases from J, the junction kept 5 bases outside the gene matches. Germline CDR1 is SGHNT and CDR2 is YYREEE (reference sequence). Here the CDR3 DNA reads TGTGCCAGCAGCACCGGGACAGGGTTTGAAAAACTGTTTTTT. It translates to CASSTGTGFEKLFF.

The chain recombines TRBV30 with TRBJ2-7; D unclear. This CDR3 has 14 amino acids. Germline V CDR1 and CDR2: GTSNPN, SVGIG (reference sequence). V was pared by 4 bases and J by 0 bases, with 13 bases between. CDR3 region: CAWTRSLFSYEQYF. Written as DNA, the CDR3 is TGTGCCTGGACGAGGTCCCTCTTCTCCTACGAGCAGTACTTC.

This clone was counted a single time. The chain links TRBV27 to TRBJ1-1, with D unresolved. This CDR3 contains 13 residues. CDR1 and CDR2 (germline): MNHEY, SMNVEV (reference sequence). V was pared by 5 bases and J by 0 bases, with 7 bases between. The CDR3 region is CASSPALNTEAFF. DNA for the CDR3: TGTGCCAGCAGTCCAGCCCTGAACACTGAAGCTTTCTTT.

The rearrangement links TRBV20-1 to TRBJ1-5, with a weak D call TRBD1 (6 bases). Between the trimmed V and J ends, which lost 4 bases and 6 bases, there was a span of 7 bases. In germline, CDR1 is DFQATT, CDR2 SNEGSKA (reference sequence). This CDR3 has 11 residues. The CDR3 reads CSATRGQPQHF. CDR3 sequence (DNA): TGCAGTGCTACCAGGGGTCAGCCCCAGCATTTT.

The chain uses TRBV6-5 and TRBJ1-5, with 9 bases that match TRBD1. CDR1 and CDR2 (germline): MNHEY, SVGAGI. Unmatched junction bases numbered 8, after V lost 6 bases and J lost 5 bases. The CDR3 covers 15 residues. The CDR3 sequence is CASSRQGDPHQPQHF. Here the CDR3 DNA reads TGTGCCAGCAGCCGACAGGGGGACCCCCATCAGCCCCAGCATTTT.

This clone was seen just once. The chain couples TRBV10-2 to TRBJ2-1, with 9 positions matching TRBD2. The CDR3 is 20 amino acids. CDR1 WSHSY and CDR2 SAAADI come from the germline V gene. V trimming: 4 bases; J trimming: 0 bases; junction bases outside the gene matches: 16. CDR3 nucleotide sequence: TGCGCCAGCAGTGGGAAGGGCCGGCGGGGGGGCCTAAGCTCCTACAATGAGCAGTTCTTC. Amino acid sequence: CASSGKGRRGGLSSYNEQFF.

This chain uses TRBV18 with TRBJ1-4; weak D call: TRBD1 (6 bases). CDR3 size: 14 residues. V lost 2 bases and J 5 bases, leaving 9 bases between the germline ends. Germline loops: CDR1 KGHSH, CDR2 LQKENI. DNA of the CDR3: TGTGCCAGCTCACCATGGCAGGGGAATGAAAAACTGTTTTTT. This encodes CASSPWQGNEKLFF.

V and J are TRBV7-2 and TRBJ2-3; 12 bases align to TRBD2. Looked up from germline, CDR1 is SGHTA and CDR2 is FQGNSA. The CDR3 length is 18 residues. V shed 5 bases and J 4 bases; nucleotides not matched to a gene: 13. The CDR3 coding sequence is TGTGCCAGCAGCCCAAGGGGGAACCGACTAGCGGGAGCAGATACGCAGTATTTT. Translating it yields CASSPRGNRLAGADTQYF. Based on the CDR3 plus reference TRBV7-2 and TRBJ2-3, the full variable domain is GAGVSQSPSNKVTEKGKDVELRCDPISGHTALYWYRQSLGQGLEFLIYFQGNSAPDKSGLPSDRFSAERTGGSVSTLTIQRTQQEDSAVYLCASSPRGNRLAGADTQYFGPGTRLTVL.

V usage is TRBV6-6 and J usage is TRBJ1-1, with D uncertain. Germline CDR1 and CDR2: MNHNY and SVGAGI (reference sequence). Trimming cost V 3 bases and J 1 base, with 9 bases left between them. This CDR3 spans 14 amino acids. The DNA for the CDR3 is TGTGCCAGCAGTTATAGTCCCCCGAACACTGAAGCTTTCTTT. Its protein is CASSYSPPNTEAFF.

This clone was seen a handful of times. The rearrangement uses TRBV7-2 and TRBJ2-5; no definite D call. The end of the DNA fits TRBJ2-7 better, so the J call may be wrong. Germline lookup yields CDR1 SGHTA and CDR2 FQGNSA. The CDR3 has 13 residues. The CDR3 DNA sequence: TGTGCCAGCAGCAACATGGGCCCCTACGAGCAGTACTTC. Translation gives CASSNMGPYEQYF.

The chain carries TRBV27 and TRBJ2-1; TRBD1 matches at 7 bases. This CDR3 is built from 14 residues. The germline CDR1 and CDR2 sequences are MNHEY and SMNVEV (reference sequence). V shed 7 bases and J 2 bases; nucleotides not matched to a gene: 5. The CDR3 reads CASKPGQTYNEQFF. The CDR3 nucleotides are TGTGCCAGCAAGCCGGGACAGACCTACAATGAGCAGTTCTTC.